The present T cell receptor (beta chain) was sequenced within a study of cytomegalovirus exposure and HLA in healthy donors. Study results and limitations: An analysis that came later showed most CMV-associated TCR beta chains appearing HLA-restricted. About 87% or about 30% of the time was how often most TCR beta V segments were productive, according to an earlier analysis.

Points on this clone: Its antigen remains unidentified.

Trimming removed 0 bases from V and 0 bases from J; junction bases left unmatched: 7. CDR3 size: 19 residues. From germline, CDR1 is SGHDN and CDR2 FVKESK. With 60 Vbeta and 13 Jbeta primers, the PCR was carried out. Measured with immunoSEQ multiplex PCR; TCRdb has only the in-frame clones, and not every one. Among some 110,000 clones listed, roughly 79% were seen once. The chain recombines TRBV14 with TRBJ2-7, with 14 positions matching TRBD2. The clonotype originates from a male donor in good health and CMV-seronegative. Sequenced material: PBMCs. The CDR3 here is CASSQDPWTSGGSSYEQYF. The CDR3 DNA reads TGTGCCAGCAGCCAAGATCCTTGGACTAGCGGGGGGAGCTCCTACGAGCAGTACTTC.